Each of the 9 T cell receptor beta chains below was sequenced from the same sample in a study of cytomegalovirus exposure and HLA in healthy donors. Primers for the PCR totalled 60 Vbeta and 13 Jbeta. Method: immunoSEQ multiplex PCR; TCRdb's copy keeps in-frame clones and lacks some. The sample includes over 200,000 clones, 70% to 90% of them seen just once. The source material was PBMCs. These receptors came from a human donor in good health.

The J gene is TRBJ2-1, the V gene TRBV9, with TRBD2 matching 9 bases. V dropped 0 bases and J dropped 4; count of bases not matched to a gene: 14. Germline assignment: CDR1 SGDLS and CDR2 YYNGEE. This CDR3 has 19 residues. CDR3 DNA: TGTGCCAGCAGCGTAGGGCTAGCGGGGCCCCTGTCACGTTACAATGAGCAGTTCTTC. This gives the protein CASSVGLAGPLSRYNEQFF.

Here the CDR3 reads CARSSRTGAYSNQPQHF. In DNA form, the CDR3 reads TGTGCCAGAAGCAGTCGGACAGGCGCGTATAGCAATCAGCCCCAGCATTTT. This chain joins TRBV5-3 and TRBJ1-5; 7 nucleotides match TRBD1. TRBV5-3 is assigned to the ORF class and has an uncertain function. J gave up 0 bases and V 4 bases, and 10 bases lay outside the gene matches. The CDR3 consists of 17 residues.

This chain connects TRBV28 to TRBJ1-3; 8 positions agree with TRBD1. The ends lost 7 bases at V and 0 bases at J; junction bases unmatched: 5. CDR3 length: 15 residues. CDR1 is MDHEN and CDR2 is SYDVKM in the germline V gene. The chain's CDR3 is CASTEGQASGNTIYF. The CDR3 nucleotides read TGTGCCAGCACCGAGGGACAGGCCTCTGGAAACACCATATATTTT.

This clone was picked up one time. This chain links TRBV7-9 with TRBJ2-1, with 13 bases that match TRBD2. The CDR3 has 16 amino acids. Germline trimming cut 1 base from V and 8 bases from J; bases unmatched to any gene: 5. Germline V gene lookup returns CDR1 SEHNR and CDR2 FQNEAQ (reference sequence). CDR3 protein: CASSLEGLAGRYEQFF. The CDR3 bases are TGTGCCAGCAGCTTAGAGGGACTAGCGGGGAGGTATGAGCAGTTCTTC.

The chain combines TRBV5-1 with TRBJ1-1, with D perhaps TRBD1 (5 bases). CDR1 and CDR2 (germline): SGHRS, YFSETQ. V dropped 4 bases and J dropped 3 bases, with 10 bases sitting between them. CDR3 length: 13 residues. The CDR3 DNA sequence: TGCGCCAGCAGCCATTTAGGGGACACTGAAGCTTTCTTT. Translation: CASSHLGDTEAFF. The variable domain in full, with the rest retrieved from reference TRBV5-1 and TRBJ1-1, is KAGVTQTPRYLIKTRGQQVTLSCSPISGHRSVSWYQQTPGQGLQFLFEYFSETQRNKGNFPGRFSGRQFSNSRSEMNVSTLELGDSALYLCASSHLGDTEAFFGQGTRLTVV.

A few counts support this clone. The V gene is TRBV29-1, the J gene TRBJ2-3; 7 bases are shared with TRBD2. The ends lost 8 bases at V and 4 bases at J; junction bases unmatched: 12. In germline, CDR1 is SQVTM, CDR2 ANQGSEA. The CDR3 has 14 amino acids. CDR3 sequence (DNA): TGCAGCTCCGGTGGAGCGGGGAGGCCAGATACGCAGTATTTT. Protein: CSSGGAGRPDTQYF.

This sequence joins TRBV7-9 and TRBJ2-3; TRBD2 matches 9 bases. Germline loops: CDR1 SEHNR, CDR2 FQNEAQ (reference sequence). The CDR3 has 14 amino acids. The V segment lost 6 bases and the J segment 1 base; nucleotides outside the gene matches: 2. The CDR3 DNA reads TGTGCCAGCAGATCTAGCGGGGGCACAGATACGCAGTATTTT. Residues: CASRSSGGTDTQYF.

The chain combines TRBV19 with TRBJ1-3; 7 bases match TRBD1. The CDR3 runs 16 residues. The J segment lost 0 bases and the V segment lost 3 bases, leaving 5 bases of the junction unmatched. CDR1 is LNHDA and CDR2 is SQIVND in the germline V gene (reference sequence). The DNA of the CDR3 is TGTGCCAGTAGTATTCAGGGACAGCCCTCTGGAAACACCATATATTTT. Translated, it gives CASSIQGQPSGNTIYF. Supplemented by reference TRBV19 and TRBJ1-3, the full variable domain reads DGGITQSPKYLFRKEGQNVTLSCEQNLNHDAMYWYRQDPGQGLRLIYYSQIVNDFQKGDIAEGYSVSREKKESFPLTVTSAQKNPTAFYLCASSIQGQPSGNTIYFGEGSWLTVV.

With respect to this clone: Sequence at one end of the junction differs from germline and may be a read error. The chain has TRBV7-9 and TRBJ2-7, with 7 bases that match TRBD1. The CDR3 runs 14 residues. The germline gives CDR1 SEHNR, CDR2 FQNEAQ (reference sequence). CDR3 sequence: CSSSLAVRTGEQYF. The CDR3 DNA sequence: TGTTCCAGCAGCTTAGCTGTTCGGACAGGTGAGCAGTACTTC. Variable domain in full (rest from reference TRBV7-9 and TRBJ2-7): DTGVSQNPRHKITKRGQNVTFRCDPISEHNRLYWYRQTLGQGPEFLTYFQNEAQLEKSRLLSDRFSAERPKGSFSTLEIQRTEQGDSAMYLCSSSLAVRTGEQYFGPGTRLTVT.